This T cell receptor (beta chain) was sequenced in a study of a mutant IDH1 vaccine in newly diagnosed glioma (dated by TCRdb to the early 2020s). Looking at the study overall: Vaccination started 4-6 weeks after radiotherapy alone, or was given together with temozolomide cycles in the groups whose treatment included chemotherapy. The week-35 safety follow-up was designated visit V12, and the week-47 end of study was designated visit V13. Six visits were used for peripheral blood collection: V03 (baseline), V05, V07, V10, V12 and V13. Longitudinal TCRB deep sequencing was performed for roughly 27 treated patients wherever samples were available for exploratory analyses. Before enrollment, patients had received standard therapy of radiotherapy alone, temozolomide alone, or radiochemotherapy with temozolomide; most received the combination. The roughly 32 treated patients were approximately 60% male and 37.5% female, with a mean age of roughly 40 years.

The library was obtained by the immunoSEQ multiplex PCR assay. Following the manufacturer's protocol, the hsTCRB Kit was used to amplify rearranged TCR beta chain sequences. An Illumina MiSeq was used to sequence the TCRB libraries. The authors processed their data as follows. The kit vendor's proprietary platform handled demultiplexing, trimming and gene mapping. Sourced from immuneACCESS, this table was stored by TCRdb with only in-frame sequences that have V and J called. A share of the clones is absent; for the studies checked, an unresolved V gene accounts for under half, and the remainder has no known explanation. D and trimming were read from the DNA, whereas the V and J calls and clone size are those reported in that table. For this sample there are over 50,000 clones; less than 85% appear just once. 4.9% of the sample is held by the ten biggest clonotypes. This specimen's time point label, per the study, means: week 47, end of study. A 20-mer mutant IDH1 peptide at 300 micrograms in Montanide made up each vaccine dose, which was injected subcutaneously together with topical imiquimod. Patients received eight vaccinations in weeks 1, 3, 5, 7, 11, 15, 19 and 23, corresponding to visits V03 through V10. Donors had newly diagnosed WHO grade 3 or 4 IDH1-mutant astrocytomas with loss of nuclear ATRX. The samples were drawn from NOA16, a multicentre, single-arm, open-label phase I trial in Germany that tested a mutant IDH1 peptide vaccine in humans for the first time. Genomic DNA for TCRB sequencing was isolated from EDTA blood with the DNeasy Blood and Tissue Kit.

Germline trimming amounts to 3 bases on V and 5 bases on J, with 15 as the count of junction bases outside the gene matches. CDR1 and CDR2 (MGHDK, SYGVNS) derive from the germline V gene. Inclusive of the bounding cysteine and phenylalanine, the CDR3 is 18 residues long. Only the CDR3 region is kept as DNA, spanning 54 bases read in frame from base 1. With respect to this clone: Its antigen remains undetermined. Base-call qualities are not available, and no considerably larger clone is one nucleotide away.

Broader findings and caveats from the paper: Availability determined which PBMC samples were chosen for TCRB deep sequencing. Immune responses induced by the vaccine were seen in around 94% of patients across multiple MHC alleles. The authors noted that analyses of patient blood samples could not be reproduced because of sample limitations. Changes in the top peripheral T cell clonotypes picked up by TCRB sequencing did not appear to be linked to pseudoprogression.

Sequencing was performed on PBMCs, taken from a glioma patient whose treatment included an IDH1 peptide vaccine. This sequence was found in a woman aged 40 to 50 with glioma. Some clones in this sample may be carry-over from other donors' samples. The chain uses TRBV25-1 and TRBJ2-5; 10 bases in between match TRBD1. This receptor carries the CDR3 CASSESTDRDRGMETQYF. The DNA sequence is TGTGCCAGCAGTGAGTCGACAGACCGGGACAGGGGAATGGAGACCCAGTACTTC.